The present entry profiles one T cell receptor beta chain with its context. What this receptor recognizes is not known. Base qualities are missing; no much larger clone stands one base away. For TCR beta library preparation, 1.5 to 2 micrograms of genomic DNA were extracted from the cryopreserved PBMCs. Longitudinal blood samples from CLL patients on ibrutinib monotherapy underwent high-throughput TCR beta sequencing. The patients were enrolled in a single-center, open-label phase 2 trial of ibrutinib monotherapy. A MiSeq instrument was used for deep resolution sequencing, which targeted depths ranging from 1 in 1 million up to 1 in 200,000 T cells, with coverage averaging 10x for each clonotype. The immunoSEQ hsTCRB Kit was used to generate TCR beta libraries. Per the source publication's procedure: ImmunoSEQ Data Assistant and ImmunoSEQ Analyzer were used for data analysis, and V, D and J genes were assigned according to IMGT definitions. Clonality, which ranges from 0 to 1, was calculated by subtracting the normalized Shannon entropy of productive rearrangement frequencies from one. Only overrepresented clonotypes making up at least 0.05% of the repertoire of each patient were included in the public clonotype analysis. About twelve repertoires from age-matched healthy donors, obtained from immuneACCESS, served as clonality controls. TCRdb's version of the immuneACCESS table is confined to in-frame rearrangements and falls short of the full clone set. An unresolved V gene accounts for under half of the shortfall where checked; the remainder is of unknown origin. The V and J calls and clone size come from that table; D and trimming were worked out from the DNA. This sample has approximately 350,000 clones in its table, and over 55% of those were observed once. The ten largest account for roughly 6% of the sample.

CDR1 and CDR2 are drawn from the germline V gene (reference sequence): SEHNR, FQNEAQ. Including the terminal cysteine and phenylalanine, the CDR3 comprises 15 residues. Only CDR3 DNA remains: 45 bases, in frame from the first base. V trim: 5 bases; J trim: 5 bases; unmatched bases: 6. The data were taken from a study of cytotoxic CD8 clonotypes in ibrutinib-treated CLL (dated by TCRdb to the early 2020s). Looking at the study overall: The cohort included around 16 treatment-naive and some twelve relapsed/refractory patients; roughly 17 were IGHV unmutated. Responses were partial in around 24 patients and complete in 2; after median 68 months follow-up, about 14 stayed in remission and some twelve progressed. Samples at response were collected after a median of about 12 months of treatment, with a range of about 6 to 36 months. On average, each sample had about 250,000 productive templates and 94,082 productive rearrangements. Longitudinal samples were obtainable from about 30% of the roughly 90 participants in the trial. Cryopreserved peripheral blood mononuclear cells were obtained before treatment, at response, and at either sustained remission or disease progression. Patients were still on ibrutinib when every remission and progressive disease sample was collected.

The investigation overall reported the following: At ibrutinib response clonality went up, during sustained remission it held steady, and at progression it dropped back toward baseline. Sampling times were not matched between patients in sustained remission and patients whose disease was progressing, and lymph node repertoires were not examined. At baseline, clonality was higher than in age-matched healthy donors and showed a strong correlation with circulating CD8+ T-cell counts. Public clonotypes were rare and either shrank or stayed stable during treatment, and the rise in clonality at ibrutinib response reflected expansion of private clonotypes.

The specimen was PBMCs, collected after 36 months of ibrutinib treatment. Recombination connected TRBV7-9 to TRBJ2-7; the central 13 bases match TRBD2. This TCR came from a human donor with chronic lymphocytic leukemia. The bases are TGTGCCAGCAGCAGGACTAGCGGGGGAGGTCACGAGCAGTACTTC. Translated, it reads CASSRTSGGGHEQYF.